The present T cell receptor beta chain was sequenced within a study of blood T cell repertoires in COVID-19. Turning to the study itself: Sites in the United States, Italy and Spain provided acute and convalescent COVID-19 samples. T cells, B-cell-depleted T cells, or PBMCs supplied cDNA or gDNA.

The CDR3 has 11 amino acids. Trimming took off 6 bases at V and 7 bases at J, with 9 bases between the two ends. In the original workflow: Reference gene primers were amplified, and this amplification served to estimate nucleated cell counts. TCRdb's table, derived via immunoSEQ multiplex PCR, lists solely in-frame clones and lacks some. V and J calls and clone size are given by that table; D and trimming were obtained from the DNA. Among roughly 70,000 clones listed, approximately 90% were seen once. The specimen was peripheral blood. This rearrangement joins TRBV12-3 or TRBV12-4 to TRBJ1-1; possible D gene TRBD1, 6 bases. This TCR derives from a human donor in a cohort sampled during active COVID-19. The CDR3 spells CASRVDSEAFF. DNA for the CDR3: TGTGCCAGCAGGGTGGACAGTGAAGCTTTCTTT.